This T cell receptor beta chain was retrieved from a study of cytomegalovirus exposure and HLA in healthy donors. Findings and caveats of the study: Reportedly, diagnosis of cytomegalovirus status by the classifier showed high specificity and sensitivity. A list of about 160 TCR beta chains associated with cytomegalovirus was given. Subsequent analysis of the approximately 130 validation repertoires found a tendency for first-cohort TCR clusters to co-occur.

For this clone: Its specificity is unknown.

The donors belonged to the approximately 120-subject validation cohort, separate from the approximately 700-subject first cohort. The germline CDR1 and CDR2 sequences are SGDLS and YYNGEE. V lost 0 bases, J lost 5 bases, and 9 bases lay in between. This CDR3 contains 13 residues. Produced via immunoSEQ multiplex PCR; TCRdb's table is partial and in-frame only. The sample has about 56,000 clones, roughly 93% seen once. The V and J genes are TRBV9 and TRBJ2-7; unclear D gene. This TCR was recovered from a woman in her late teens or twenties in good health and CMV-seropositive. The sample consisted of PBMCs. CDR3 sequence reads: CASSVEVQDEQYF. In nucleotides, the CDR3 is TGTGCCAGCAGCGTAGAGGTCCAGGACGAGCAGTACTTC. Drawing the rest from reference TRBV9 and TRBJ2-7, the complete variable domain is DSGVTQTPKHLITATGQRVTLRCSPRSGDLSVYWYQQSLDQGLQFLIQYYNGEERAKGNILERFSAQQFPDLHSELNLSSLELGDSALYFCASSVEVQDEQYFGPGTRLTVT.